The clone carrying this TCR beta chain was seen many times. The CDR3 spans 13 residues. Trimming at V came to 8 bases and at J to 6 bases, leaving 7 bases not matched to a gene. The source of the sample is a study of T cells in Graves' hyperthyroidism and ophthalmopathy. Amplified TCR beta CDR3 regions came from RNA transcripts. First-round RT-PCR with HTBI primers amplified the TCR CDR3 region. TCRdb reprocessed the multiplex PCR reads with MiXCR, giving one entry per CDR3 protein. The sample holds fewer than 350,000 distinct CDR3 sequences, roughly 20% seen once. The cohort's ophthalmopathy patients, a group with duration under 3 months, had a Clinical Activity Score of at least 3 and a NOSPECS grade of at least 4.

The genes are TRBV12-3 or TRBV12-4 and TRBJ2-7; TRBD2 agrees at 10 bases. The source material was blood. The receptor's source is a woman aged 40 to 50 with Graves' ophthalmopathy. CDR3 sequence (DNA): TGTGCCAGCGCCGGGACTAGCGTGTTCGAGCAGTACTTC. Protein: CASAGTSVFEQYF.